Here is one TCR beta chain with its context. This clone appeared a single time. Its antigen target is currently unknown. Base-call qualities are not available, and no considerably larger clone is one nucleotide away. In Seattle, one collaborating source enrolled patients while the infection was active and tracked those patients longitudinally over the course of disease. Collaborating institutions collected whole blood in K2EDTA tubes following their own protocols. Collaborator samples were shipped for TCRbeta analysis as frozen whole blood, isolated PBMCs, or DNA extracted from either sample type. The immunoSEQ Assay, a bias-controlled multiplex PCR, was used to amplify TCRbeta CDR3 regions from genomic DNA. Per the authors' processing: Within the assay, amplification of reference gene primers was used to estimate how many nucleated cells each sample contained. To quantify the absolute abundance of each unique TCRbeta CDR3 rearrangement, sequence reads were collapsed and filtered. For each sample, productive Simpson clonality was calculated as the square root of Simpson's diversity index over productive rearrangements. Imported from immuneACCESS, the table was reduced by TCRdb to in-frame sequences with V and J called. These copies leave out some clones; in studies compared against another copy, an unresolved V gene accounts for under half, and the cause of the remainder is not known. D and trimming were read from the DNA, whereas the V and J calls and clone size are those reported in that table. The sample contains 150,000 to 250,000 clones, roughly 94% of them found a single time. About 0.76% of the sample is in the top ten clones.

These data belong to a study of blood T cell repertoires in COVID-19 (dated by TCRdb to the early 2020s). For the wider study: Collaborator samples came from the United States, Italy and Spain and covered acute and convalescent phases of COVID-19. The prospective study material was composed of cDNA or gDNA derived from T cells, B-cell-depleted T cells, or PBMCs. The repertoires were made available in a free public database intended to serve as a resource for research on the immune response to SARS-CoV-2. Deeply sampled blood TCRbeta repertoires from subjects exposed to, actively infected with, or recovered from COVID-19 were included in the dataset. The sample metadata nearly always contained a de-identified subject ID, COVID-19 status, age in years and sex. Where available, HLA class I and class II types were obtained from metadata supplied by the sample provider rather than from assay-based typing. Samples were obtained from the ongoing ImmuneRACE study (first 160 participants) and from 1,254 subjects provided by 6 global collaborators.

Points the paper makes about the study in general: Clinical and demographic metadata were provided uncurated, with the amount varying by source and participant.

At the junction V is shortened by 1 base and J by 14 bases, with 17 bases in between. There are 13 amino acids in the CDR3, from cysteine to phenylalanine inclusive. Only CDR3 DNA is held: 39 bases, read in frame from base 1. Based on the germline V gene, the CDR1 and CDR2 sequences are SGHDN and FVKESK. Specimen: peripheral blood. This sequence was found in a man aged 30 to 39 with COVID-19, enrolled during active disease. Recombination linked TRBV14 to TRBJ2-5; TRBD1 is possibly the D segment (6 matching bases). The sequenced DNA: TGTGCCAGCAGCCAAGTAGGCTCAGGGGACGTCTACTTC. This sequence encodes CASSQVGSGDVYF.